Following are 28 T cell receptor beta chains from one sample sequenced in a study of graft-versus-host responses after intestinal transplantation. Intraepithelial lymphocytes and lamina propria lymphocytes were released through processing of graft tissue. The data were produced by immunoSEQ multiplex PCR, yet TCRdb's version contains in-frame clones alone and is incomplete. Of around 5,200 clones listed, 69% are singletons. Specimen: ileum tissue, collected almost 310 days after intestinal transplant. The receptors were sampled from a human patient who received an intestinal transplant, so some T cells may come from the graft donor.

This clone was seen a single time. The chain uses TRBV29-1 and TRBJ1-2, with D perhaps matching TRBD1 (5 bases). The CDR3 has 11 residues. Germline V gene lookup returns CDR1 SQVTM and CDR2 ANQGSEA. V gave up 2 bases and J gave up 8 bases, with 9 bases separating them. The CDR3 loop is CSVELGLGYTF. The CDR3 nucleotides are TGCAGCGTTGAATTGGGACTCGGCTACACCTTC. Combining the CDR3 with reference TRBV29-1 and TRBJ1-2 gives the whole variable domain SAVISQKPSRDICQRGTSLTIQCQVDSQVTMMFWYRQQPGQSLTLIATANQGSEATYESGFVIDKFPISRPNLTFSTLTVSNMSPEDSSIYLCSVELGLGYTFGSGTRLTVV.

The chain employs TRBV27 and TRBJ2-7; D remains ambiguous. The CDR3 sequence is 15 residues long. CDR1 and CDR2 from the germline V gene are MNHEY and SMNVEV (reference sequence). V dropped 3 bases and J dropped 2 bases, with 14 bases sitting between them. The CDR3 loop reads CASSFGVGNAYEQYF. For the CDR3, the DNA is TGTGCCAGCAGTTTTGGGGTCGGCAACGCCTACGAGCAGTACTTC.

The rearrangement links TRBV14 to TRBJ1-4, with D hard to call. V was cut by 4 bases and J by 7 bases, with 22 bases left in between. This CDR3 has 17 amino acids. The germline V gene has CDR1 SGHDN and CDR2 FVKESK. The CDR3 spells CASSPLRVANMGEKLFF. In DNA form, the CDR3 reads TGTGCCAGCAGCCCCCTGAGGGTCGCAAACATGGGTGAAAAACTGTTTTTT.

The genes are TRBV6-1 and TRBJ1-4, with a possible D match to TRBD1 (5 bases). V lost 6 bases to trimming and J lost 4 bases, with 12 bases between them. There are 14 residues in the CDR3. The germline CDR1 and CDR2 sequences are MNHNS and SASEGT. The CDR3 region has the DNA TGTGCCAGCAGCCCCTCAGGGTTTAATGAAAAACTGTTTTTT. This sequence encodes CASSPSGFNEKLFF.

This chain joins TRBV7-3 and TRBJ2-2, with TRBD2 identical over 7 bases. The CDR3 totals 16 residues. Germline assignment: CDR1 SGHTA and CDR2 FQGTGA. V lost 3 bases and J lost 3; bases outside the gene matches: 7. CDR3 residues: CASSFASGVDTGELFF. The CDR3 coding sequence is TGTGCCAGCAGCTTTGCTAGCGGTGTGGACACCGGGGAGCTGTTTTTT. Together with reference TRBV7-3 and TRBJ2-2, the CDR3 gives the full variable domain: GAGVSQTPSNKVTEKGKYVELRCDPISGHTALYWYRQSLGQGPEFLIYFQGTGAADDSGLPNDRFFAVRPEGSVSTLKIQRTERGDSAVYLCASSFASGVDTGELFFGEGSRLTVL.

This chain joins TRBV4-3 and TRBJ1-2; D gene unclear. The CDR3 totals 14 residues. V was pared by 0 bases and J by 4 bases, with 9 bases between. The germline V gene has CDR1 LGHNA and CDR2 YSLEER. The CDR3 spells CASSQENTRYGYTF. The CDR3 DNA reads TGCGCCAGCAGCCAAGAAAACACCCGCTATGGCTACACCTTC.

Points on this clone: Other nucleotide sequences from this sample produce the same CDR3. This sequence joins TRBV9 and TRBJ2-3, with TRBD2 identical over 7 bases. CDR1 is SGDLS and CDR2 is YYNGEE in the germline V gene. V shed 0 bases and J 6 bases; nucleotides not matched to a gene: 10. CDR3 length: 16 residues. The CDR3 DNA is TGTGCCAGCAGCGTAGCAGGGCGGGAGCGGGCCGATACGCAGTATTTT. It is translated as CASSVAGRERADTQYF.

This clone was seen once. The chain has TRBV25-1 and TRBJ1-3; a weak D match, TRBD1 (5 bases). Germline values: CDR1 MGHDK, CDR2 SYGVNS. The CDR3 extends over 14 amino acids. V was shortened by 3 bases and J by 6 bases, with 12 bases between the two germline ends. The CDR3 DNA reads TGTGCCAGCAGTGACAGGGAAGCGGCAAACACCATATATTTT. Residues: CASSDREAANTIYF.

The J gene is TRBJ1-2, the V gene TRBV6-1; D is unresolved. There are 13 residues in the CDR3. V lost 6 bases, J lost 4 bases, and 12 bases lay in between. Germline V gene data show CDR1 as MNHNS and CDR2 as SASEGT. CDR3 in amino acids: CASRISSTYGYTF. CDR3 sequence (DNA): TGTGCCAGCAGAATCAGTTCTACCTATGGCTACACCTTC.

The chain's CDR3 is CASSLVGGYGYTF. The DNA of the CDR3 is TGTGCCAGCAGCTTGGTTGGGGGATATGGCTACACCTTC. This chain uses TRBV5-6 with TRBJ1-2, with D possibly TRBD1 on 5 matching bases. This CDR3 spans 13 amino acids. Trimming took off 0 bases at V and 5 bases at J, with 8 bases between the two ends. Germline values: CDR1 SGHDT, CDR2 YYEEEE.

This clone was seen a handful of times. The rearrangement uses TRBV5-5 and TRBJ1-5; TRBD1 matches at 9 bases. V lost 1 base to trimming and J lost 2 bases; unmatched junction nucleotides: 10. The CDR3 covers 18 residues. Germline loops: CDR1 SGHKS, CDR2 YYEKEE (reference sequence). CDR3 amino acids: CASSLRGQGSGGNQPQHF. CDR3 nucleotide sequence: TGTGCCAGCAGCTTGAGGGGACAGGGAAGTGGAGGCAATCAGCCCCAGCATTTT. Full variable domain (missing parts from reference TRBV5-5 and TRBJ1-5): DAGVTQSPTHLIKTRGQQVTLRCSPISGHKSVSWYQQVLGQGPQFIFQYYEKEERGRGNFPDRFSARQFPNYSSELNVNALLLGDSALYLCASSLRGQGSGGNQPQHFGDGTRLSIL.

The chain couples TRBV7-9 to TRBJ2-1; maybe TRBD2 (6 bases). The length of the CDR3 is 16 residues. The ends were cut back, 5 bases at V and 4 bases at J, with 18 bases in the middle. Germline CDR1 reads SEHNR; CDR2 reads FQNEAQ (reference sequence). The DNA of the CDR3 is TGTGCCAGCAGCCCGTCCGTTGATAGCGGATACAATGAGCAGTTCTTC. Amino acids: CASSPSVDSGYNEQFF.

This clone was seen only once. CDR3 DNA sequence: TGTGCCAGCAGCCCCGGACTGGCAACTAATGAAAAACTGTTTTTT. Amino acid sequence: CASSPGLATNEKLFF. The gene calls are TRBV7-9 and TRBJ1-4; no reliable D call. V lost 5 bases to trimming and J lost 0 bases, with 10 bases between them. Germline assignment: CDR1 SEHNR and CDR2 FQNEAQ (reference sequence). The CDR3 has 15 residues.

V gene TRBV25-1 combines with J gene TRBJ2-1; 10 bases align to TRBD1. This CDR3 comprises 14 residues. Germline lookup yields CDR1 MGHDK and CDR2 SYGVNS. J gave up 8 bases and V 4 bases, and 5 bases lay outside the gene matches. As DNA, the CDR3 is TGTGCCAGCAGTGGTTGGGACAGGGGAGATGAGCAGTTCTTC. This codes for CASSGWDRGDEQFF.

The chain employs TRBV9 and TRBJ2-2; 8 positions match TRBD1. Germline values: CDR1 SGDLS, CDR2 YYNGEE. The CDR3 runs to 17 residues. V lost 4 bases, J lost 3 bases, and 11 bases stayed unmatched. CDR3 sequence: CASSHRRQGLYTGELFF. The CDR3 DNA reads TGTGCCAGCAGCCATCGCCGACAGGGGCTGTACACCGGGGAGCTGTTTTTT. The complete variable domain, with remaining parts taken from reference TRBV9 and TRBJ2-2, reads DSGVTQTPKHLITATGQRVTLRCSPRSGDLSVYWYQQSLDQGLQFLIQYYNGEERAKGNILERFSAQQFPDLHSELNLSSLELGDSALYFCASSHRRQGLYTGELFFGEGSRLTVL.

The V gene is TRBV5-1, the J gene TRBJ2-7; 7 nucleotides match TRBD1. The germline V gene has CDR1 SGHRS and CDR2 YFSETQ. Trimming took 4 bases from V and 0 from J; bases not matched to a gene: 7. The CDR3 totals 15 residues. DNA for the CDR3: TGCGCCAGCAGCCCGCGGACAGGAAGCTCCTACGAGCAGTACTTC. This translates into CASSPRTGSSYEQYF. The complete variable domain, with remaining parts taken from reference TRBV5-1 and TRBJ2-7, reads KAGVTQTPRYLIKTRGQQVTLSCSPISGHRSVSWYQQTPGQGLQFLFEYFSETQRNKGNFPGRFSGRQFSNSRSEMNVSTLELGDSALYLCASSPRTGSSYEQYFGPGTRLTVT.

This rearrangement joins TRBV7-2 to TRBJ1-1; 7 positions agree with TRBD1. Germline trimming cut 6 bases from V and 1 base from J; bases unmatched to any gene: 2. Germline V gene lookup returns CDR1 SGHTA and CDR2 FQGNSA. The CDR3 runs 13 residues. CDR3: CASRRDRNTEAFF. CDR3 DNA: TGTGCCAGCAGACGGGACAGGAACACTGAAGCTTTCTTT.

The chain links TRBV28 to TRBJ1-5; D may be TRBD1 (5 bases). V gave up 10 bases and J gave up 3 bases, with 16 bases separating them. The CDR3 extends over 14 amino acids. Germline V gives CDR1 MDHEN, CDR2 SYDVKM. The CDR3 bases are TGTGCCACCCGGGACTATAGGGCCAATCAGCCCCAGCATTTT. Amino acids: CATRDYRANQPQHF.

V usage is TRBV11-3 and J usage is TRBJ2-3; 9 bases are shared with TRBD1. The CDR3 has 15 amino acids. V shed 4 bases, J shed 1 base, and the junction held 3 bases outside the gene matches. The germline V gene has CDR1 SGHNT and CDR2 YENEEA. CDR3 sequence reads: CASSWGQGGTDTQYF. The CDR3 DNA reads as TGTGCCAGCAGCTGGGGACAGGGAGGCACAGATACGCAGTATTTT.

The chain recombines TRBV4-3 with TRBJ2-5; D is unresolved. This CDR3 contains 13 residues. The V gene lost 1 base and the J gene lost 2 bases, with 5 bases spanning the gap. CDR1 and CDR2 (germline): LGHNA, YSLEER. As DNA, the CDR3 is TGCGCCAGCAGCCAAGGCAAACAAGAGACCCAGTACTTC. Translation gives CASSQGKQETQYF.

The rearrangement uses TRBV10-3 and TRBJ2-1; 7 positions agree with TRBD2. This CDR3 region has 16 residues. V was clipped by 11 bases and J by 3 bases; unmatched bases: 16. Germline CDR1 and CDR2: ENHRY and SYGVKD. The CDR3 bases are TGTGCCCGGAGGGCTAGCGGTAACTTAGGCTACAATGAGCAGTTCTTC. Protein product: CARRASGNLGYNEQFF.

This clone has more than one count but fewer than ten. The V call is TRBV5-1, the J call TRBJ2-3; 12 nucleotides match TRBD2. The CDR3 covers 16 residues. Germline V gene sequence: CDR1 SGHRS, CDR2 YFSETQ. J gave up 2 bases and V 2 bases, and 3 bases lay outside the gene matches. Written as DNA, the CDR3 is TGCGCCAGCAGCTTTGGACTAGCGGGGTCCACAGATACGCAGTATTTT. This translates into CASSFGLAGSTDTQYF. The complete variable domain, with remaining parts taken from reference TRBV5-1 and TRBJ2-3, reads KAGVTQTPRYLIKTRGQQVTLSCSPISGHRSVSWYQQTPGQGLQFLFEYFSETQRNKGNFPGRFSGRQFSNSRSEMNVSTLELGDSALYLCASSFGLAGSTDTQYFGPGTRLTVL.

The rearrangement links TRBV5-1 to TRBJ1-5; D unresolved. V was trimmed by 4 bases and J by 6 bases, leaving 20 bases between them. The CDR3 is made up of 16 amino acids. CDR1 is SGHRS, CDR2 YFSETQ, per germline. CDR3 DNA sequence: TGCGCCAGCAGCCCCGGCGAGAGATCGGCTGGTCAGCCCCAGCATTTT. Residues: CASSPGERSAGQPQHF.

This chain links TRBV7-2 with TRBJ2-1; tentatively, D is TRBD2 (6 bases). The germline V gene encodes CDR1 SGHTA and CDR2 FQGNSA. The V end was cut by 3 bases, the J end by 0 bases, with 9 bases between. This CDR3 region has 15 residues. The CDR3 DNA reads as TGTGCCAGCAGCTTGACTAGTAGCTCCTACAATGAGCAGTTCTTC. Translated, it gives CASSLTSSSYNEQFF.

This clone was counted only a few times. The V call is TRBV5-1, the J call TRBJ1-2; possibly TRBD1 for D (5 bases). Germline V gives CDR1 SGHRS, CDR2 YFSETQ. The CDR3 extends over 14 amino acids. The V end was cut by 0 bases, the J end by 4 bases, with 10 bases between. The DNA for the CDR3 is TGCGCCAGCAGCTTGGATACAGGCTCCTATGGCTACACCTTC. Amino acid sequence: CASSLDTGSYGYTF.

The chain carries TRBV9 and TRBJ1-1, with D uncertain. The CDR3 extends over 13 amino acids. Germline V gene data show CDR1 as SGDLS and CDR2 as YYNGEE. V gave up 0 bases and J gave up 7 bases, with 10 bases separating them. CDR3 sequence reads: CASSVVETLEAFF. The CDR3 region has the DNA TGTGCCAGCAGCGTAGTGGAGACCCTTGAAGCTTTCTTT. Full variable domain (rest looked up from reference TRBV9 and TRBJ1-1): DSGVTQTPKHLITATGQRVTLRCSPRSGDLSVYWYQQSLDQGLQFLIQYYNGEERAKGNILERFSAQQFPDLHSELNLSSLELGDSALYFCASSVVETLEAFFGQGTRLTVV.

The chain uses TRBV6-1 and TRBJ2-5; the match to TRBD1 covers 7 bases. Trimming at V came to 3 bases and at J to 4 bases, leaving 11 bases not matched to a gene. CDR3 length: 16 amino acids. Germline V gives CDR1 MNHNS, CDR2 SASEGT. This CDR3 is CASSEIDRVVGETQYF. The CDR3 DNA is TGTGCCAGCAGTGAGATAGACAGGGTTGTAGGAGAGACCCAGTACTTC.

The rearrangement joins TRBV5-6 to TRBJ1-1, with D possibly being TRBD1 (5 bases). The CDR3 loop spans 18 amino acids. V lost 1 base, J lost 1 base, and 20 bases lay in between. In germline, CDR1 is SGHDT, CDR2 YYEEEE. The CDR3 is CASSLRGAYKDQNTEAFF. CDR3 sequence (DNA): TGTGCCAGCAGCTTGAGGGGAGCATACAAGGATCAGAACACTGAAGCTTTCTTT.